This T cell receptor beta chain was sequenced in a study of blood T cell repertoires in COVID-19. Overall study context: Some COVID-19 samples were acute and others convalescent; all came from the United States, Italy and Spain. Sample material is recorded as cDNA or gDNA derived from T cells, B-cell-depleted T cells, or PBMCs.

CDR1 MNHNY and CDR2 SVGAGI come from the germline V gene (reference sequence). The CDR3 has 18 residues. Trimming shortened V by 5 bases and J by 7 bases, and 27 bases separated the two germline ends. Authors' analysis steps: Estimates of nucleated cell counts were drawn from the amplification of reference gene primers. Repertoires were generated with immunoSEQ multiplex PCR, while TCRdb's copy carries only in-frame clones and drops some. For V, J and clone size, that table is used; D and trimming come from the DNA. The profile shows tens of thousands of clones, under 80% of them singletons. This sequence originates from a woman of 80 years or more with active or convalescent COVID-19. The chain uses TRBV6-6 and TRBJ2-1; D remains ambiguous. What was sequenced was peripheral blood. The CDR3 bases are TGTGCCAGCAGTCTTGGTACAGTGGCTACTCCGCCCCGGAATGAGCAGTTCTTC. This translates into CASSLGTVATPPRNEQFF.